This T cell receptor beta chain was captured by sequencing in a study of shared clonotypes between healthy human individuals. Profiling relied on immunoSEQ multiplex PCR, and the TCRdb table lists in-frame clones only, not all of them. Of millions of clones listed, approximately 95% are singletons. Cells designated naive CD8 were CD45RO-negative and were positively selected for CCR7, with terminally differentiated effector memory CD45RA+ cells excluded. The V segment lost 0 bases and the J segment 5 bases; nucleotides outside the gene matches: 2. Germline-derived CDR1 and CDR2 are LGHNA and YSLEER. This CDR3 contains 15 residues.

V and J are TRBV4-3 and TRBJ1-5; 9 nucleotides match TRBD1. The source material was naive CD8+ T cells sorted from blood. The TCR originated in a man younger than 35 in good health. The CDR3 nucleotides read TGCGCCAGCAGCCAAGACTGGACAGGGGATCAGCCCCAGCATTTT. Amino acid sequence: CASSQDWTGDQPQHF.